Sequencing of this TCR beta chain was carried out in a study of response to subunit inactivated influenza vaccine (dated by TCRdb to 2017 to 2018). Broadly, across the study: To follow how T cells responded to a trivalent subunit inactivated influenza vaccine, the researchers relied on deep quantitative profiling of the T cell receptor repertoire. Paper-wide results and their limitations: The authors suggested that each seasonal influenza vaccination may recruit only a limited number of new T cells.

Libraries were constructed by RT-PCR. TCRdb records Illumina HiSeq 2500 as the sequencer. TCRdb took the public reads, trimmed them with fastp at Q25, ran MiXCR for clone calling and kept in-frame beta chains. Here each entry gathers all rows of one CDR3 protein and keeps the most common genes and DNA. The sample table holds a few hundred thousand distinct CDR3 sequences, of which roughly 9.8% were seen once. The ten most abundant clones make up 9.5% to 15% of the sample. The time point label, read with the paper, signifies: around 45 days after influenza vaccine administration. V sheds 5 bases and J sheds 0 bases, leaving 15 bases between their ends. CDR1 and CDR2 (MGHRA, YSYEKL) derive from the germline V gene. The CDR3 runs 16 amino acids, cysteine and phenylalanine included. The retained sequence is limited to the CDR3, 48 bases, with the frame set at the first base. Points on this clonotype: No cognate antigen has been identified for it. Qualities for individual bases were not recorded, and no much larger clone is one base off.

This sample comprised PBMCs from blood, obtained about 6 weeks after vaccination. The receptor's source is a man in his fifties or sixties who received an inactivated influenza vaccine. Donor details come from another sample of the same person, matched by shared clones. The sequence links TRBV4-1 to TRBJ2-3, with the D assignment possibly TRBD1 or TRBD2, given 6 matching bases for each. The CDR3 protein is CASSKLAGVSTDTQYF. Here is the DNA: TGCGCCAGCAGCAAACTAGCAGGGGTTAGCACAGATACGCAGTATTTT.